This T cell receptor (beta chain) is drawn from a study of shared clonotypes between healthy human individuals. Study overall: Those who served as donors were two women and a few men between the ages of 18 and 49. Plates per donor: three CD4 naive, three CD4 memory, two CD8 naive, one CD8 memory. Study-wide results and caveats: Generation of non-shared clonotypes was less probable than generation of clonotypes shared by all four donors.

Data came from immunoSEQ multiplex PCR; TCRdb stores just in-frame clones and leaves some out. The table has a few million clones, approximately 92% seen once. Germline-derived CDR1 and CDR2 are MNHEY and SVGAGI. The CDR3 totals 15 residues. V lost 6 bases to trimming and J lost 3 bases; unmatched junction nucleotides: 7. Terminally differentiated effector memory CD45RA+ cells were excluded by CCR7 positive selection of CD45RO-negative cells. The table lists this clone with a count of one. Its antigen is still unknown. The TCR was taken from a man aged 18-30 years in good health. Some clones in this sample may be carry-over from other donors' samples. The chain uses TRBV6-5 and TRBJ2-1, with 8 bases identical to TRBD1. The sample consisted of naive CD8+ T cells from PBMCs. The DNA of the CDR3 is TGTGCCAGCAGCGCCGAGACAGGGGTCTACAATGAGCAGTTCTTC. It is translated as CASSAETGVYNEQFF.